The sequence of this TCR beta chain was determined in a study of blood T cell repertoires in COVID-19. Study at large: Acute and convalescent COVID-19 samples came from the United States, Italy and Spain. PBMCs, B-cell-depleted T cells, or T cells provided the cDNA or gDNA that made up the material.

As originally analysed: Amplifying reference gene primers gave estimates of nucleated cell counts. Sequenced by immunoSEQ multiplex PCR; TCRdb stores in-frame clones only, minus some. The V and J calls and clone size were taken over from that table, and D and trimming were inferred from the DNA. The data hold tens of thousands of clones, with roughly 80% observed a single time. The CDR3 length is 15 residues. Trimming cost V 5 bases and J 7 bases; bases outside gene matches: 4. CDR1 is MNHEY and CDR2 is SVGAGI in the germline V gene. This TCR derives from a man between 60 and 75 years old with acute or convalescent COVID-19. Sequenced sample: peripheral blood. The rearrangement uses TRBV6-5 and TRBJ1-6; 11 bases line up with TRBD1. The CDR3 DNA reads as TGTGCCAGCAGTCCTAGGACAGGGGGCAATTCACCCCTCCACTTT. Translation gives CASSPRTGGNSPLHF.